This T cell receptor beta chain was captured in a study of T-cell reconstitution after alpha-beta-depleted transplantation in children. Study-level findings and limits: Several patients had high TCRbeta diversity at day 60; it came from surviving recipient T cells and thymic progenitors. Reported findings indicate that, about two months after transplant, alpha-beta T cells came from several hundred expanded clones, which were derived from non-depleted graft cells. From newly produced T cells came most of the T-cell counts and diversity one year after transplant.

Unique molecular identifiers were incorporated into the prepared TCRbeta library. Each CDR3 protein is one row after TCRdb ran MiXCR on the PCR reads. The repertoire holds around 450,000 distinct CDR3 sequences, with under 20% as singletons. This clonotype was found a few times. What it binds is unknown. The receptor comes from a boy less than two years old who had a stem cell transplant for Wiskott-Aldrich syndrome, so the T cells may come from the graft donor. This specimen consisted of PBMCs, mostly from graft donor cells, obtained 360 days after TCRalphabeta/CD19-depleted stem cell transplant.

The CDR3 DNA is TGCGCCAGCAGCCAAGATGTGGAACTGAGCTACGAGCAGTACTTC. This sequence encodes CASSQDVELSYEQYF. The chain is built from TRBV4-3 and TRBJ2-7, with D uncertain. Germline V gene lookup returns CDR1 LGHNA and CDR2 YSLEER. V dropped 0 bases and J dropped 3 bases, with 12 bases sitting between them. The CDR3 contains 15 residues.